A single TCR beta chain is shown here with its context. CDR1 and CDR2 (germline): MNHEY, SVGAGI. The CDR3 is 14 amino acids. V was clipped by 6 bases and J by 5 bases; unmatched bases: 7. Authors' processing steps: How many nucleated cells were present was estimated from reference gene primer amplification. Using immunoSEQ multiplex PCR, the repertoire was profiled, and TCRdb retains in-frame clones only, with some absent. The DNA was the basis for D and trimming; V, J and clone size are from that table. The profile covers roughly 250,000 clones, with around 88% appearing a single time and 3.3% taken by the ten largest. These data originate in a study of blood T cell repertoires in COVID-19. Study as a whole: T cells, B-cell-depleted T cells, or PBMCs supplied cDNA or gDNA.

Recruits, aged about 18 to 95 years, lived in 25 or so US areas. The study assigned cohorts using participant-reported clinical history. This clonotype was obtained from a middle-aged woman with acute COVID-19. This rearrangement joins TRBV6-5 to TRBJ1-2; 9 bases match TRBD1. Sequenced sample: PBMCs or T cells enriched from blood (not recorded which). The chain's CDR3 is CASRRDRGWYGYTF. CDR3 sequence (DNA): TGTGCCAGCAGAAGAGACAGGGGGTGGTATGGCTACACCTTC.